The rows below give T cell receptor beta chains drawn from one sample of a study of cytomegalovirus exposure and HLA in healthy donors. Assay: immunoSEQ multiplex PCR; the TCRdb copy retains only in-frame clones and omits some. The table shows some 190,000 clones, with 65% to 85% occurring only once. Sequencing was carried out using PBMCs. Receptors were obtained from a girl aged 5 to 17 in good health and CMV-seropositive. CDR3s include the opening cysteine and the closing phenylalanine or tryptophan. Fields, in order: D gene, clone size, J gene, V gene, CDR3 DNA, CDR3 protein. A D gene is named only where the DNA matches it firmly. Not every row has a clone size; where given, it reads once, few, many or a size class.

TRBD2 - TRBJ2-1 TRBV11-1 TGTGCCAGCAGCACTTGGACTAGCGGGAGGGATTACAATGAGCAGTTCTTC CASSTWTSGRDYNEQFF
- - TRBJ2-1 TRBV30 TGTGCCTGGAGTGTTAATAGCGGCAATGAGCAGTTCTTC CAWSVNSGNEQFF
TRBD1 - TRBJ2-2 TRBV19 TGTGCCAGTAGGTCTTACCCGGGGACAGACACCGGGGAGCTGTTTTTT CASRSYPGTDTGELFF
- - TRBJ1-6 TRBV6-6 TGTGCCAGCATAGGTGGACAGTGGAATTCACCCCTCCACTTT CASIGGQWNSPLHF
TRBD1 - TRBJ1-1 TRBV27 TGTGCCAGCAGTTTCCTTTGGACAGGGGTGAAAACTGAAGCTTTCTTT CASSFLWTGVKTEAFF
- - TRBJ2-5 TRBV6-5 TGTGCCAGCAGTTACTCGGCAGGGGTCCAAGAGACCCAGTACTTC CASSYSAGVQETQYF
- - TRBJ1-2 TRBV6-5 TGTGCCAGCAGTTACATGACAGGCCGTTACCTCTATGGCTACACCTTC CASSYMTGRYLYGYTF
TRBD1 once TRBJ2-7 TRBV7-2 TGTGCCAGCAGCCAGCAACAGGGGTCCGCCTACGAGCAGTACTTC CASSQQQGSAYEQYF
- - TRBJ1-5 TRBV4-2 TGTGCCAGCAGCCAAGAGACGAGGAGCAATCAGCCCCAGCATTTT CASSQETRSNQPQHF
- - TRBJ1-1 TRBV5-1 TGCGCCAGCAGCTTGATTAGGAGGACAGAGATGAACACTGAAGCTTTCTTT CASSLIRRTEMNTEAFF
TRBD2 - TRBJ2-7 TRBV5-4 TGTGCCAGCAGCTTGCTGCCTAGCGGGAGCTCCTACGAGCAGTACTTC CASSLLPSGSSYEQYF
- - TRBJ1-3 TRBV6-5 TGTGCCAGCAGTTACTCATCTTTGAGGGAGGGAAACACCATATATTTT CASSYSSLREGNTIYF
- - TRBJ2-2 TRBV5-1 TGCGCCAGCAGAGAGGCTGACACCGGGGAGCTGTTTTTT CASREADTGELFF
- - TRBJ2-5 TRBV5-4 TGTGCCAGCAGCCCGGAGTTTACTAAAGAGACCCAGTACTTC CASSPEFTKETQYF
TRBD1 - TRBJ2-1 TRBV19 TGTGCCAGCAAACCCGGGACAGGGACCTACAATGAGCAGTTCTTC CASKPGTGTYNEQFF
- - TRBJ2-6 TRBV7-2 TGTGCCAGCAGCTTAGGAGGAGCAGGGGCGGGTGGGGCCAACGTCCTGACTTTC CASSLGGAGAGGANVLTF
- - TRBJ2-5 TRBV10-2 TGCGCCAGCAGTGGGGGCGATTTGGGGGGGGCATGGGAGACCCAGTACTTC CASSGGDLGGAWETQYF
TRBD2 - TRBJ2-1 TRBV6-5 TGTGCCAGCAGTTTGACTAGCGGGAGCTACAATGAGCAGTTCTTC CASSLTSGSYNEQFF
- - TRBJ1-5 TRBV7-8 TGTGCCAGCAGCTCTCCGACACGGGAGGGCAATCAGCCCCAGCATTTT CASSSPTREGNQPQHF
TRBD1 - TRBJ2-7 TRBV4-2 TGTGCCAGCAGCCCCCGAGGGACAGGGGGCACCCCCGAGCAGTACTTC CASSPRGTGGTPEQYF
TRBD1 - TRBJ1-3 TRBV2 TGTGCCAGCCCGGGACAGGGGGACGGAAACACCATATATTTT CASPGQGDGNTIYF
TRBD2 once TRBJ2-2 TRBV15 TGTGCCACCTCTCGTGGGGAGGGCGTCGGGGAGCTGTTTTTT CATSRGEGVGELFF
TRBD2 few TRBJ2-1 TRBV2 TGTGCCAGCACCGATAGCGGGAGCTCCTACAATGAGCAGTTCTTC CASTDSGSSYNEQFF
- - TRBJ2-6 TRBV9 TGTGCCAGCAGCGTAGAGGACAGGGCCAACGTCCTGACTTTC CASSVEDRANVLTF
- - TRBJ2-2 TRBV11-3 TGTGCCAGCAGCTTAGATCATTCGCAGTATCTAGGCGGGGAGCTGTTTTTT CASSLDHSQYLGGELFF
TRBD2 - TRBJ2-3 TRBV4-2 TGTGCCAGCAGCCAAGACTTGCGGGAGATAAGGGGCACAGATACGCAGTATTTT CASSQDLREIRGTDTQYF